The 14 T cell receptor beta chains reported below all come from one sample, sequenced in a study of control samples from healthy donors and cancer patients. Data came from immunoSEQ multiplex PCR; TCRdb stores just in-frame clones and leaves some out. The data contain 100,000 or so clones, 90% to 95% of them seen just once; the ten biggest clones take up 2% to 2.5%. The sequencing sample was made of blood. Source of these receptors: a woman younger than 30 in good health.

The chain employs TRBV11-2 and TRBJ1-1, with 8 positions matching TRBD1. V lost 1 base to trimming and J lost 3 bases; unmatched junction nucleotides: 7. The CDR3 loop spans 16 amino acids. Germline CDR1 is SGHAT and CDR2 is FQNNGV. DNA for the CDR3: TGTGCCAGCAGCTTAGGGGGGGGACAGGCGGACACTGAAGCTTTCTTT. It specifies CASSLGGGQADTEAFF.

Here the CDR3 reads CASSPGRVVTYEQYF. The CDR3, as DNA: TGTGCCAGCTCACCAGGGAGGGTGGTTACCTACGAGCAGTACTTC. The chain joins TRBV18 to TRBJ2-7; 7 positions agree with TRBD2. J lost 2 bases, V lost 2 bases, and 6 bases had no gene match. The V gene's germline CDR1 is KGHSH and CDR2 LQKENI. The CDR3 is made up of 15 amino acids.

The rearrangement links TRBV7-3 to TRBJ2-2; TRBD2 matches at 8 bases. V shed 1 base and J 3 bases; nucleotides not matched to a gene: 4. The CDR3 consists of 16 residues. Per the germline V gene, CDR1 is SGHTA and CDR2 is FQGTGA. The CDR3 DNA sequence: TGTGCCAGCAGCTTAAGGCGGACTAGCTACACCGGGGAGCTGTTTTTT. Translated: CASSLRRTSYTGELFF. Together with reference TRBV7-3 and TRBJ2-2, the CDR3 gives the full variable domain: GAGVSQTPSNKVTEKGKYVELRCDPISGHTALYWYRQSLGQGPEFLIYFQGTGAADDSGLPNDRFFAVRPEGSVSTLKIQRTERGDSAVYLCASSLRRTSYTGELFFGEGSRLTVL.

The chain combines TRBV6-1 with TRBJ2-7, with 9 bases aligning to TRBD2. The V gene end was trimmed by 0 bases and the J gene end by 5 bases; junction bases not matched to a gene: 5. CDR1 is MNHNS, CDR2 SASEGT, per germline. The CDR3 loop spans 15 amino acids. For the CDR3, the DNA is TGTGCCAGCAGTGAAGCTTGGCGGGGGGGCGACGAGCAGTACTTC. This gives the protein CASSEAWRGGDEQYF.

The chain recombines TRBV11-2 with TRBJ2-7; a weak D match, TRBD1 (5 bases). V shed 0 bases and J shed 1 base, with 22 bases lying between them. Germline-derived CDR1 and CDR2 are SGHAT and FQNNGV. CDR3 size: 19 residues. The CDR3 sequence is CASSLDIRGFQGISYEQYF. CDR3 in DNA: TGTGCCAGCAGCTTAGATATTCGTGGCTTTCAGGGTATATCCTACGAGCAGTACTTC.

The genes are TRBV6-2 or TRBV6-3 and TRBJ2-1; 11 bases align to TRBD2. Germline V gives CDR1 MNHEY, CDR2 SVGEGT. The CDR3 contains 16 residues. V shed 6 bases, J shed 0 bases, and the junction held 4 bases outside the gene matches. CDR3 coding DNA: TGTGCCAGCAGCTCGACTAGCGGGATCTCCTACAATGAGCAGTTCTTC. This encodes CASSSTSGISYNEQFF.

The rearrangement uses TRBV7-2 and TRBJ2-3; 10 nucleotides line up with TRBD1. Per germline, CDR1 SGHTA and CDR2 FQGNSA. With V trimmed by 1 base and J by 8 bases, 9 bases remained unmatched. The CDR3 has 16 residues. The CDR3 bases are TGTGCCAGCAGCTTAGATCCCGGGACAGGGGCGAGTACGCAGTATTTT. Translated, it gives CASSLDPGTGASTQYF.

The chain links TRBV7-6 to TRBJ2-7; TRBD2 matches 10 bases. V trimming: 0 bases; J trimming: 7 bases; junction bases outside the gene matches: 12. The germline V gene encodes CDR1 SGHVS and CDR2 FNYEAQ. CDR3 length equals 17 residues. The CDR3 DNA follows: TGTGCCAGCAGCTTAGCTGTGGCTAGCGGGAGTCTTCATGAGCAGTACTTC. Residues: CASSLAVASGSLHEQYF.

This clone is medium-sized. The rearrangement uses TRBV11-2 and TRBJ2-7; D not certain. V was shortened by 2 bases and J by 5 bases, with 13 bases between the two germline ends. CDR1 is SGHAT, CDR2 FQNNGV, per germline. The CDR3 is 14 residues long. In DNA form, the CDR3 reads TGTGCCAGCAGCTTATTCGGATCTGAAAACGAGCAGTACTTC. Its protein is CASSLFGSENEQYF.

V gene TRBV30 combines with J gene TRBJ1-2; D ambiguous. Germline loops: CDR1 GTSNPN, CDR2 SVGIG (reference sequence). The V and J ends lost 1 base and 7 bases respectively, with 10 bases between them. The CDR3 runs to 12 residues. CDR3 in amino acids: CAWSANGGGYTF. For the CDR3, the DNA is TGTGCCTGGAGTGCGAACGGAGGTGGCTACACCTTC. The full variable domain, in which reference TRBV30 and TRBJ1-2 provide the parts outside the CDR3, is SQTIHQWPATLVQPVGSPLSLECTVEGTSNPNLYWYRQAAGRGLQLLFYSVGIGQISSEVPQNLSASRPQDRQFILSSKKLLLSDSGFYLCAWSANGGGYTFGSGTRLTVV.

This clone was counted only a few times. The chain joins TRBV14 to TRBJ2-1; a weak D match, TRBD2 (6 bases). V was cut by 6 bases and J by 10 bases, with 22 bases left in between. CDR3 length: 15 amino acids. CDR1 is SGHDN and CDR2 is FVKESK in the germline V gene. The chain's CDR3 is CASRNSGGPTSEQFF. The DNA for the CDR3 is TGTGCCAGCAGAAACTCCGGGGGTCCCACTTCAGAGCAGTTCTTC.

CDR3 coding DNA: TGTGCCAGCAGCTTTAGAGGGGCCGAGGAGCAGTACTTC. This codes for CASSFRGAEEQYF. The chain has TRBV5-4 and TRBJ2-7; D might be TRBD1 or TRBD2, each matching 5 bases. Trimming pared 2 bases from V and 7 bases from J, leaving 13 bases between. CDR1 SGHNT and CDR2 YYREEE come from the germline V gene (reference sequence). The CDR3 runs to 13 residues.

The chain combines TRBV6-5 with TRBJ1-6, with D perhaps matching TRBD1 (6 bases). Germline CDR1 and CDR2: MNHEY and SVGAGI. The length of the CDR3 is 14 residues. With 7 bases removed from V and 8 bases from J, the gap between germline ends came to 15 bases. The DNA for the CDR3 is TGTGCCAGCACCCTAGGGGGGGAGGATTCACCCCTCCACTTT. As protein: CASTLGGEDSPLHF.

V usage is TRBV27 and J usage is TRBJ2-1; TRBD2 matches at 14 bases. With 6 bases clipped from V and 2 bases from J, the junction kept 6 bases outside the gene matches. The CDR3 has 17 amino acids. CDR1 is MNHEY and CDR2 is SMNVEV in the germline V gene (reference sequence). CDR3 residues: CASSPRLAGGPYNEQFF. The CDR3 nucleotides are TGTGCCAGCAGCCCCAGACTAGCGGGGGGGCCCTACAATGAGCAGTTCTTC.